The clone carrying this TCR beta chain was counted at least ten times. Its antigen is unidentified. In every case, the donor was a healthy Caucasian. The entry originates in a study of identical twins. Study observations and caveats: Alpha sequences out of frame and shared by twins had excess low generation probability.

This CDR3 region has 14 residues. Germline V CDR1 and CDR2: SQVTM, ANQGSEA. J lost 11 bases, V lost 7 bases, and 10 bases had no gene match. A universal primer site came from template switching; cDNA carried unique molecular identifiers. TCRdb used MiXCR to reprocess the 5' RACE reads, holding one entry per CDR3 protein. The sample records 310,000 or so distinct CDR3 sequences, under 9.5% being singletons. These data are also associated with another study on yellow fever vaccine responses in identical twins.

The origin of this receptor is a young woman in good health. Sequencing was done on a sample of memory (CD45RO+) T cells sorted from blood. The rearrangement joins TRBV29-1 to TRBJ2-1; TRBD2 aligns across 14 bases. CDR3 protein: CSGGLAGGLSQQFF. CDR3 DNA: TGCAGCGGAGGACTAGCGGGAGGTCTTTCTCAGCAGTTCTTC.